The 9 T cell receptor beta chains below all came from one sample that was sequenced in a study of blood T cells in healthy people across ages. Together with a sample-barcoded 5' primer, a J-beta primer mix was included in a second PCR lasting about 7 to 11 cycles. TCRdb recomputed calls from the 5' RACE reads with MiXCR, one row per CDR3 protein. The repertoire holds more than 1,400,000 distinct CDR3 sequences, with 42% as singletons. Sequencing was performed on blood. The source is a woman younger than 35 in good health.

This chain uses TRBV30 with TRBJ1-5; 7 bases line up with TRBD1. CDR1 and CDR2 from the germline V gene are GTSNPN and SVGIG (reference sequence). The length of the CDR3 is 14 residues. Trimming cost V 5 bases and J 8 bases; bases outside gene matches: 12. The CDR3 loop is CAWDSPGTDEPQHF. The CDR3 DNA reads TGTGCCTGGGACTCCCCCGGGACAGACGAGCCCCAGCATTTT. The entire variable domain, with the rest obtained from reference TRBV30 and TRBJ1-5, is as follows: SQTIHQWPATLVQPVGSPLSLECTVEGTSNPNLYWYRQAAGRGLQLLFYSVGIGQISSEVPQNLSASRPQDRQFILSSKKLLLSDSGFYLCAWDSPGTDEPQHFGDGTRLSIL.

V is TRBV20-1 and J is TRBJ1-1; D unresolved. V lost 0 bases, J lost 7 bases, and 18 bases lay in between. The germline gives CDR1 DFQATT, CDR2 SNEGSKA (reference sequence). The CDR3 covers 15 residues. The CDR3 nucleotides read TGCAGTGCTAGAGATCGGGAGGAACCGAGGATTGAAGCTTTCTTT. Translating gives CSARDREEPRIEAFF.

The table lists this clonotype with many counts. This rearrangement joins TRBV29-1 to TRBJ2-1; TRBD1 might be the D (6 bases). This CDR3 is built from 13 residues. Germline assignment: CDR1 SQVTM and CDR2 ANQGSEA. The V end was cut by 6 bases, the J end by 6 bases, with 15 bases between. The DNA of the CDR3 is TGCAGCGTAGATTATACAGGGTCCAATGAGCAGTTCTTC. It specifies CSVDYTGSNEQFF.

This chain connects TRBV20-1 to TRBJ2-7, with D uncertain. Trimming removed 5 bases from V and 3 bases from J, with 5 bases in between. CDR1 DFQATT and CDR2 SNEGSKA come from the germline V gene (reference sequence). The CDR3 has 10 amino acids. CDR3 sequence reads: CSAVYYEQYF. The DNA of the CDR3 is TGCAGTGCTGTCTACTACGAGCAGTACTTC.

There are many counts of this clonotype. The rearrangement uses TRBV29-1 and TRBJ2-3; D gene ambiguous. V shed 6 bases and J shed 3 bases, with 10 bases lying between them. The CDR3 extends over 12 amino acids. Germline values: CDR1 SQVTM, CDR2 ANQGSEA. The DNA of the CDR3 is TGCAGCGTGGCCGAATTTACAGATACGCAGTATTTT. This codes for CSVAEFTDTQYF.

Only a few counts were recorded for this clonotype. V usage is TRBV20-1 and J usage is TRBJ1-6, with D possibly TRBD1 on 5 matching bases. This CDR3 region has 14 residues. The V gene lost 5 bases and the J gene lost 7 bases, with 15 bases spanning the gap. The germline V gene encodes CDR1 DFQATT and CDR2 SNEGSKA (reference sequence). CDR3 nucleotide sequence: TGCAGTGCTCCGGTCGACAGTTACAATTCACCCCTCCACTTT. This encodes CSAPVDSYNSPLHF.

The chain employs TRBV12-3 or TRBV12-4 and TRBJ2-1; D unresolved. The V and J ends lost 6 bases and 15 bases respectively, with 15 bases between them. The CDR3 runs to 11 residues. The DNA of the CDR3 is TGTGCCAGCAGCCGTCGGGCACTGTGGTTCTTC. Translation gives CASSRRALWFF.

This clonotype was observed a few times. The V and J genes are TRBV3-1 and TRBJ2-5, with 13 bases that match TRBD2. CDR1 LGHDT and CDR2 YNNKEL come from the germline V gene (reference sequence). Losses at the gene ends were 4 bases for V and 3 bases for J; bases not matched to a gene: 14. The CDR3 has 19 amino acids. Here the CDR3 DNA reads TGTGCCAGCAGCCCAGCACCATACCGTGGACTAGCGGGAGAAGAGACCCAGTACTTC. This encodes CASSPAPYRGLAGEETQYF.

This clonotype was seen only a few times. The chain links TRBV3-1 to TRBJ2-5; D gene unclear. Trimming took 3 bases from V and 5 from J, leaving 7 bases between them. From germline, CDR1 is LGHDT and CDR2 YNNKEL (reference sequence). The CDR3 runs 12 residues. CDR3 region: CASSHRRETQYF. As DNA, the CDR3 is TGTGCCAGCAGCCACCGTCGGGAGACCCAGTACTTC.